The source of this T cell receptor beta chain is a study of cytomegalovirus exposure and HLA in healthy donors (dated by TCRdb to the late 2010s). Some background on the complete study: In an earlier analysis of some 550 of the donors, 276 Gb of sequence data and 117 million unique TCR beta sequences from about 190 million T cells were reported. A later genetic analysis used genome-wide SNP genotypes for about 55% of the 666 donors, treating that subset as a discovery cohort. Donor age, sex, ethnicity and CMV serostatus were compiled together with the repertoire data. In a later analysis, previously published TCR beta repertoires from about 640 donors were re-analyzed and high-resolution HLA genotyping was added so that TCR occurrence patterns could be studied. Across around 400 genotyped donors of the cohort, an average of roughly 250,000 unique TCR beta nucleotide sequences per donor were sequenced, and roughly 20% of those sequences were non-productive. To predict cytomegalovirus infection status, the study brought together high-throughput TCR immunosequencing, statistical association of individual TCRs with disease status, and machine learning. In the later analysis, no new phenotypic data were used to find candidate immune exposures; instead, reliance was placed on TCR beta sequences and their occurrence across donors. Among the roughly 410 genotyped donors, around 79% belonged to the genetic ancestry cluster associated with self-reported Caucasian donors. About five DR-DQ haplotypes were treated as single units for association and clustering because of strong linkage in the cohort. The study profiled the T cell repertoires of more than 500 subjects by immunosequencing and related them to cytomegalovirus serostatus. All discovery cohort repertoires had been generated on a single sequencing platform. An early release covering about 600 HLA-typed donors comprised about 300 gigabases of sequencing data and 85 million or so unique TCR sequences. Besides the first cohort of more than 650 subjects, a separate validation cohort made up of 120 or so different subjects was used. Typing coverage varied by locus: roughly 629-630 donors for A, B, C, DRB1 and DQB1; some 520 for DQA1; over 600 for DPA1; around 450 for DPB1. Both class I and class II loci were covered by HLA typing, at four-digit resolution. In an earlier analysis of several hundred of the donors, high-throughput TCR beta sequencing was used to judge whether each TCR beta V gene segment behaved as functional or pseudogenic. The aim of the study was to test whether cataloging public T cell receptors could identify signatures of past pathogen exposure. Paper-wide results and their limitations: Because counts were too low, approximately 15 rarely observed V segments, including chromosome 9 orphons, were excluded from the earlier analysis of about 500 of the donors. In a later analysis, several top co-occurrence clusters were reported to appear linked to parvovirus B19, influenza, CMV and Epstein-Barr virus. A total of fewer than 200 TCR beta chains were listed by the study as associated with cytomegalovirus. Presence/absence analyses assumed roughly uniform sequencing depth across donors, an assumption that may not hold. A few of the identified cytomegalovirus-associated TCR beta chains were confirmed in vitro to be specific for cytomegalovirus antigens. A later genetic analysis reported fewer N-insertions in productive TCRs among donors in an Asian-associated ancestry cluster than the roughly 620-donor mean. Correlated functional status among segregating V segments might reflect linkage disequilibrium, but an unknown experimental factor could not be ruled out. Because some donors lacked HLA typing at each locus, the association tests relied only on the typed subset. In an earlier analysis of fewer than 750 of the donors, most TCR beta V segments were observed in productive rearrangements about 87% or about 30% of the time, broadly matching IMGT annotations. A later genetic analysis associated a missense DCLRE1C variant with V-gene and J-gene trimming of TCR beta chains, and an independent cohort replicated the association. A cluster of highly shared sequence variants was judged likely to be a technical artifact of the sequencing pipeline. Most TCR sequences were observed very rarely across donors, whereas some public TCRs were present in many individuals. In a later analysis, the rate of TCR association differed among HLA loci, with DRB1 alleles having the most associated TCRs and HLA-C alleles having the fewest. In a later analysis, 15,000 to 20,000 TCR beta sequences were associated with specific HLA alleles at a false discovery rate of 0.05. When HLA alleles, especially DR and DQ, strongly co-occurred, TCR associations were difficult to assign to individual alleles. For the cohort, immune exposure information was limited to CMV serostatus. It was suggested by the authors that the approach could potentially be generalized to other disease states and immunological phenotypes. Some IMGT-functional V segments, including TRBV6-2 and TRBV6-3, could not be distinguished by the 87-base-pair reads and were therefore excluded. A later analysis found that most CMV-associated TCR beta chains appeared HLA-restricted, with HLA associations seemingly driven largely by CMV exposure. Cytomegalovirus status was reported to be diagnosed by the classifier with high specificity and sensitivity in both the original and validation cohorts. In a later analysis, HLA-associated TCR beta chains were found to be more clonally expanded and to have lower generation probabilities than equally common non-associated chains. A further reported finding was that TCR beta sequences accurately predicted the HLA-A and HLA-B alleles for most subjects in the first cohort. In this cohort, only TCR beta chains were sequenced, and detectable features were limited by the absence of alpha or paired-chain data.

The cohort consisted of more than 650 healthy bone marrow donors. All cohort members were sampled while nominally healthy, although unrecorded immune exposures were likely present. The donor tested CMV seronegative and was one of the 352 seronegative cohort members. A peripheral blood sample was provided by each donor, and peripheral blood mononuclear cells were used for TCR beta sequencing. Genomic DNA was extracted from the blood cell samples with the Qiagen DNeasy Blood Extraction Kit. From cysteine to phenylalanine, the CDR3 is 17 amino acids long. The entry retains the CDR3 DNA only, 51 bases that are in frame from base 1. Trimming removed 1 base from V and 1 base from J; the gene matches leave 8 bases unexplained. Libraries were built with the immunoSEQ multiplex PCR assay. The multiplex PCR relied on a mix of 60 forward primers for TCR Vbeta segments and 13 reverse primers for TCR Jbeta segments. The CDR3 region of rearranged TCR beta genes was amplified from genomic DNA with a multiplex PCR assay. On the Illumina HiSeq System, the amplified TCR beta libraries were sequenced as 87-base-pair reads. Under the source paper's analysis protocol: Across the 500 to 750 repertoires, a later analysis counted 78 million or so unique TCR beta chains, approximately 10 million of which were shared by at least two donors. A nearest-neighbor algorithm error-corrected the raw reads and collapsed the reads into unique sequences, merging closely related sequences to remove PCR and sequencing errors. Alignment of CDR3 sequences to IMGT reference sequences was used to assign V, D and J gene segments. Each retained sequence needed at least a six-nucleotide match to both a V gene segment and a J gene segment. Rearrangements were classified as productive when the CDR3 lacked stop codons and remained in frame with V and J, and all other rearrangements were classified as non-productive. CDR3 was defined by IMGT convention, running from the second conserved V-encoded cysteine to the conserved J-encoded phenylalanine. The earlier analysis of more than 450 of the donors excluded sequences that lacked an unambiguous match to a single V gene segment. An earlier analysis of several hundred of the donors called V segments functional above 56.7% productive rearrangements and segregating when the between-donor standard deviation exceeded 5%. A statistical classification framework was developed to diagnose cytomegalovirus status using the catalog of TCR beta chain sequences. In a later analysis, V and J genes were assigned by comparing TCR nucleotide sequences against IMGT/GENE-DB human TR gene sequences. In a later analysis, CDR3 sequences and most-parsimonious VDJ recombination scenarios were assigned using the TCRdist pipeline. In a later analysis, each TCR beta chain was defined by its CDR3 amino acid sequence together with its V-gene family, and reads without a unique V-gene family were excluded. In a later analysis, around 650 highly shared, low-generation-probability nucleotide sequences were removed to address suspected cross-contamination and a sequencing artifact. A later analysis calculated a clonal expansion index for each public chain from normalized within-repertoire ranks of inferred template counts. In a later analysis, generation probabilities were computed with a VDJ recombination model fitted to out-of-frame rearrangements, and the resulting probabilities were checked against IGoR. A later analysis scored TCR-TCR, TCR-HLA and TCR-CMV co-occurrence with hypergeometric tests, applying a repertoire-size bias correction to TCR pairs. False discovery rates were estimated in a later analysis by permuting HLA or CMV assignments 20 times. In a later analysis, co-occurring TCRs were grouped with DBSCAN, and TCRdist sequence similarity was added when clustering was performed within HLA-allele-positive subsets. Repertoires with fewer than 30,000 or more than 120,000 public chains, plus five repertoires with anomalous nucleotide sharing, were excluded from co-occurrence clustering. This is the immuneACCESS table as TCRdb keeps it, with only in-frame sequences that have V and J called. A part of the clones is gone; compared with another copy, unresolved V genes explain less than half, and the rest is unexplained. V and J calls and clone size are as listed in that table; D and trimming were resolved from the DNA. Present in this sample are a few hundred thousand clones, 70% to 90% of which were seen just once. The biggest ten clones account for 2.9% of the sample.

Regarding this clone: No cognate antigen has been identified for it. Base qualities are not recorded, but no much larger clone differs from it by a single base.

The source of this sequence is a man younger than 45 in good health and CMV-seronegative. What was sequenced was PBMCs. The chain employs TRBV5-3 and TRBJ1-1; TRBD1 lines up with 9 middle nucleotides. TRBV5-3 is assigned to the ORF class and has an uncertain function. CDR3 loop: CARSLSRDRAKNTEAFF. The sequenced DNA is TGTGCCAGAAGCTTGTCCCGGGACAGGGCAAAGAACACTGAAGCTTTCTTT.